The 24 T cell receptor beta chains given below trace back to one sample, sequenced in a study of T cells in Graves' hyperthyroidism and ophthalmopathy. Amplified TCR beta CDR3 regions derived from RNA transcripts. Carried out on the TCR CDR3, a first-round RT-PCR used the HTBI primer set. TCRdb reprocessed the multiplex PCR reads with MiXCR, giving one entry per CDR3 protein. This sample has about 360,000 distinct CDR3 sequences, with about 13% found just once. Source material: blood. The receptors stem from a woman aged 18-29 years with Graves' hyperthyroidism.

This clonotype was counted many times. The chain combines TRBV3-1 with TRBJ1-2, with D possibly matching TRBD1 (5 bases). Germline-derived CDR1 and CDR2 are LGHDT and YNNKEL (reference sequence). The CDR3 has 15 residues. Deletions cut 3 bases from V and 2 bases from J, with 13 bases between. CDR3 protein: CASSQEMGTNYGYTF. The CDR3 nucleotides read TGTGCCAGCAGCCAGGAAATGGGGACCAACTATGGCTACACCTTC.

This clonotype has a handful of counts. The V call is TRBV19, the J call TRBJ1-1; D is unresolved. The V end was cut by 3 bases, the J end by 5 bases, with 19 bases between. The germline V gene has CDR1 LNHDA and CDR2 SQIVND (reference sequence). The CDR3 sequence is 16 residues long. CDR3 DNA: TGTGCCAGTAGTATCCTCCCTCTGGGAGGGAAAACTGAAGCTTTCTTT. It specifies CASSILPLGGKTEAFF. The full variable domain, rest sourced from reference TRBV19 and TRBJ1-1, is DGGITQSPKYLFRKEGQNVTLSCEQNLNHDAMYWYRQDPGQGLRLIYYSQIVNDFQKGDIAEGYSVSREKKESFPLTVTSAQKNPTAFYLCASSILPLGGKTEAFFGQGTRLTVV.

This clonotype was counted between two and nine times. This chain uses TRBV6-1 with TRBJ1-4; no clear D. Between the trimmed V and J ends, which lost 6 bases and 2 bases, there was a span of 13 bases. The germline CDR1 and CDR2 sequences are MNHNS and SASEGT. The CDR3 has 15 residues. CDR3 sequence: CASSGVWDTNEKLFF. Here the CDR3 DNA reads TGTGCCAGCAGCGGGGTCTGGGATACTAATGAAAAACTGTTTTTT.

This clonotype occurred many times. The chain uses TRBV3-1 and TRBJ2-3; D unclear. The V and J ends lost 1 base and 6 bases respectively, with 8 bases between them. CDR1 is LGHDT, CDR2 YNNKEL, per germline (reference sequence). This CDR3 spans 13 amino acids. In nucleotides, the CDR3 is TGTGCCAGCAGCCAAGTCCTTCAGGATACGCAGTATTTT. Amino acids: CASSQVLQDTQYF.

The table lists this clonotype with many counts. The J gene is TRBJ2-4, the V gene TRBV28; 13 bases align to TRBD2. The CDR3 length is 15 residues. V was pared by 8 bases and J by 7 bases, with 8 bases of the junction left unmatched. Germline-derived CDR1 and CDR2 are MDHEN and SYDVKM. CDR3 loop: CASPLAGGTSNIQYF. CDR3 DNA sequence: TGTGCCAGCCCACTAGCGGGGGGGACGTCCAACATTCAGTACTTC.

This clonotype showed up many times. This sequence joins TRBV18 and TRBJ1-1; the match to TRBD1 covers 8 bases. V dropped 1 base and J dropped 5; count of bases not matched to a gene: 3. Germline V gene sequence: CDR1 KGHSH, CDR2 LQKENI. The CDR3 length is 14 residues. This chain's CDR3 is CASSPQGQVTEAFF. CDR3 nucleotide sequence: TGTGCCAGCTCACCACAGGGACAGGTGACTGAAGCTTTCTTT.

The J gene is TRBJ1-4, the V gene TRBV19; D might be TRBD1 (5 bases). CDR3 size: 14 residues. The V gene's germline CDR1 is LNHDA and CDR2 SQIVND (reference sequence). Trimming cost V 5 bases and J 4 bases, with 11 bases left between them. The CDR3 DNA sequence: TGTGCCAGTAGTCGACAGCAGATTAATGAAAAACTGTTTTTT. This codes for CASSRQQINEKLFF. The whole variable domain, remainder taken from reference TRBV19 and TRBJ1-4, is DGGITQSPKYLFRKEGQNVTLSCEQNLNHDAMYWYRQDPGQGLRLIYYSQIVNDFQKGDIAEGYSVSREKKESFPLTVTSAQKNPTAFYLCASSRQQINEKLFFGSGTQLSVL.

Notes on this clonotype: Its ends do not fully match the called genes, so a read error is possible. J is TRBJ2-3 and V is TRBV27; D possibly corresponds to TRBD1 (5 bases). The germline V gene encodes CDR1 MNHEY and CDR2 SMNVEV (reference sequence). The CDR3 consists of 15 residues. CDR3 DNA sequence: TGTGCCAGCAGTTTACATCCCTTTAGCACAGGTACGCAGTATTTT. Translated: CASSLHPFSTGTQYF.

V gene TRBV7-9 combines with J gene TRBJ2-7, with 8 bases matching TRBD2. This CDR3 region has 15 residues. The J segment lost 1 base and the V segment lost 1 base, leaving 3 bases of the junction unmatched. Germline values: CDR1 SEHNR, CDR2 FQNEAQ (reference sequence). The CDR3 loop is CASSLGGGTSYEQYF. CDR3 nucleotide sequence: TGTGCCAGCAGCTTAGGCGGGGGGACTTCCTACGAGCAGTACTTC.

This clonotype was seen many times. The CDR3 nucleotides read TGTGCCAGACCCAAGTGGGGGGCGTCCCTTAACTATGGCTACACCTTC. Protein sequence: CARPKWGASLNYGYTF. The gene calls are TRBV6-1 and TRBJ1-2; possibly TRBD1 for D (6 bases). The CDR3 sequence is 16 residues long. Looked up from germline, CDR1 is MNHNS and CDR2 is SASEGT. The V end was cut by 9 bases, the J end by 1 base, with 21 bases between.

This clonotype was observed a single time. A read error may be the cause here, since a much bigger clone is one base away. The chain has TRBV20-1 and TRBJ1-6, with D unresolved. The germline CDR1 and CDR2 sequences are DFQATT and SNEGSKA (reference sequence). There are 17 residues in the CDR3. The DNA of the CDR3 is TGCAGTGCTAAGGGCGGAGCACGTAGTTACTATAATCCACCCCTCCACTTT. The encoded protein is CSAKGGARSYYNPPLHF.

V gene TRBV7-4 combines with J gene TRBJ1-3; D remains ambiguous. V was trimmed by 5 bases and J by 0 bases, leaving 11 bases between them. Per the germline V gene, CDR1 is SGHVT and CDR2 is SQSDAQ. CDR3 length: 15 amino acids. The CDR3 here is CASSPRGISGNTIYF. CDR3 bases: TGTGCCAGCAGCCCCCGGGGTATCTCTGGAAACACCATATATTTT.

Ten or more counts support this clonotype. This chain links TRBV30 with TRBJ2-1; 10 nucleotides agree with TRBD1. Germline CDR1 is GTSNPN and CDR2 is SVGIG (reference sequence). The CDR3 length is 14 residues. Unmatched junction bases numbered 6, after V lost 8 bases and J lost 2 bases. The CDR3 region is CALGTGATYNEQFF. CDR3 nucleotides: TGTGCCCTAGGGACAGGGGCCACCTACAATGAGCAGTTCTTC.

In this sample, this clonotype turned up many times. V is TRBV6-1 and J is TRBJ1-1, with D perhaps TRBD1 (5 bases). This CDR3 is built from 13 residues. The germline V gene has CDR1 MNHNS and CDR2 SASEGT. With 7 bases removed from V and 5 bases from J, the gap between germline ends came to 14 bases. CDR3 coding DNA: TGTGCCAGCACAACCCAGGGTGGAACTGAAGCTTTCTTT. Amino acid sequence: CASTTQGGTEAFF.

In this sample, this clonotype turned up a few times. Likely a read error: the CDR3 ends without its conserved phenylalanine or tryptophan. The chain links TRBV9 to TRBJ1-2, with 7 bases lining up with TRBD1. V lost 6 bases to trimming and J lost 4 bases; unmatched junction nucleotides: 12. This CDR3 region has 15 residues. CDR1 SGDLS and CDR2 YYNGEE come from the germline V gene. Here the CDR3 DNA reads TGTGCCAGCAACTCCGGGACAGAAAGTTTCTATGGCTACACCGTC. Its translation is CASNSGTESFYGYTV.

This clonotype was recorded at least ten times. The rearrangement uses TRBV5-1 and TRBJ1-2; D might be TRBD1 (6 bases). Per germline, CDR1 SGHRS and CDR2 YFSETQ. Trimming removed 4 bases from V and 5 bases from J, with 15 bases in between. This CDR3 is built from 14 residues. The DNA for the CDR3 is TGCGCCAGCAGCCCCGGACAGACCGGATATGGCTACACCTTC. Its protein product is CASSPGQTGYGYTF.

This clonotype occurred many times. The V gene is TRBV12-3 or TRBV12-4, the J gene TRBJ2-3; perhaps TRBD2 as D (6 bases). Deletions cut 1 base from V and 0 bases from J, with 11 bases between. The CDR3 runs 16 residues. The CDR3 DNA sequence: TGTGCCAGCAGTTTAGGTAGCGGAATTAGCACAGATACGCAGTATTTT. It is translated as CASSLGSGISTDTQYF.

The chain joins TRBV2 to TRBJ1-4; TRBD1 matches 7 bases. CDR3 length: 15 amino acids. The ends lost 6 bases at V and 4 bases at J; junction bases unmatched: 8. Germline lookup yields CDR1 SNHLY and CDR2 FYNNEI. CDR3 loop: CASRRGDSLNEKLFF. CDR3 DNA: TGTGCCAGCAGAAGGGGGGACAGTCTTAATGAAAAACTGTTTTTT.

This clonotype was detected only a few times. CDR3 loop: CASSQVKQGNSPLHF. CDR3 DNA: TGTGCCAGCAGCCAAGTTAAACAGGGTAATTCACCCCTCCACTTT. This chain joins TRBV3-1 and TRBJ1-6; tentatively, D is TRBD1 (6 bases). The germline CDR1 and CDR2 sequences are LGHDT and YNNKEL (reference sequence). V gave up 1 base and J gave up 6 bases, with 10 bases separating them. The CDR3 extends over 15 amino acids.

This clonotype was counted many times. The genes are TRBV18 and TRBJ2-5, with 8 positions matching TRBD2. J lost 5 bases, V lost 6 bases, and 5 bases had no gene match. The CDR3 extends over 13 amino acids. CDR1 KGHSH and CDR2 LQKENI come from the germline V gene. The CDR3 is CASSPSGGETQYF. DNA for the CDR3: TGTGCCAGCTCCCCGTCGGGAGGGGAGACCCAGTACTTC.

This clonotype was counted ten times or more. The chain couples TRBV6-2 or TRBV6-3 to TRBJ1-1, with 9 bases lining up with TRBD1. The CDR3 loop spans 13 amino acids. V lost 4 bases, J lost 11 bases, and 8 bases stayed unmatched. CDR1 and CDR2 from the germline V gene are MNHEY and SVGEGT. The CDR3 is CASSSSGDRVAFF. The DNA for the CDR3 is TGTGCCAGCAGTTCCTCCGGGGACAGGGTGGCTTTCTTT.

CDR3 DNA sequence: TGTGCCAGCAGCGTTACAGGGGATGCGGGTTCACCCCTCCACTTT. Its translation: CASSVTGDAGSPLHF. V and J are TRBV9 and TRBJ1-6; TRBD1 matches at 7 bases. The CDR3 is 15 amino acids. Per germline, CDR1 SGDLS and CDR2 YYNGEE. V was pared by 2 bases and J by 9 bases, with 8 bases of the junction left unmatched.

This chain uses TRBV5-1 with TRBJ2-7; 9 bases line up with TRBD1. The V and J ends lost 8 bases and 0 bases, in that order; junction bases with no gene match: 9. The CDR3 extends over 15 amino acids. Germline V gene sequence: CDR1 SGHRS, CDR2 YFSETQ. The CDR3 sequence: CASKTGGTSSYEQYF. CDR3 nucleotide sequence: TGCGCCAGTAAGACAGGGGGAACAAGCTCCTACGAGCAGTACTTC.

In its sample, this clonotype was seen many times. The rearrangement joins TRBV28 to TRBJ2-1; D unresolved. Germline V lookup: CDR1 MDHEN, CDR2 SYDVKM. This CDR3 has 13 amino acids. Trimming cost V 8 bases and J 5 bases, with 13 bases left between them. CDR3 in DNA: TGTGCCAGCCTGTCCGGAGAGAACAATGAGCAGTTCTTC. Translation gives CASLSGENNEQFF.